These 7 T cell receptor beta chains originate from one sample sequenced in a study of blood T cell repertoires in COVID-19. Method: immunoSEQ multiplex PCR; TCRdb's copy keeps in-frame clones and lacks some. The table has under 100,000 clones, roughly four fifths seen once. Material for sequencing was peripheral blood. Receptors were obtained from a human donor in a cohort sampled during active COVID-19.

This sequence joins TRBV18 and TRBJ2-7, with a tentative D call TRBD2 (6 bases). V lost 3 bases and J lost 0, with 9 bases in between. This CDR3 is built from 14 residues. Germline CDR1 is KGHSH and CDR2 is LQKENI. CDR3: CASSPGLDSYEQYF. The CDR3 DNA is TGTGCCAGCTCACCGGGACTTGACTCCTACGAGCAGTACTTC.

This clone was observed a few times. This chain links TRBV9 with TRBJ1-6; 10 bases map to TRBD1. The germline CDR1 and CDR2 sequences are SGDLS and YYNGEE. J lost 5 bases, V lost 5 bases, and 4 bases had no gene match. The CDR3 consists of 15 residues. The DNA of the CDR3 is TGTGCCAGCAGTTATGGGACAGGGGATAATTCACCCCTCCACTTT. This gives the protein CASSYGTGDNSPLHF.

The chain uses TRBV6-5 and TRBJ1-5; D is undetermined. V dropped 5 bases and J dropped 6 bases, with 11 bases sitting between them. The CDR3 runs to 13 residues. The V gene's germline CDR1 is MNHEY and CDR2 SVGAGI. The CDR3 protein is CASSREVGQPQHF. The CDR3 DNA reads TGTGCCAGCAGTAGAGAGGTGGGTCAGCCCCAGCATTTT.

V and J are TRBV5-1 and TRBJ1-2; tentative D call: TRBD1 (5 bases). Germline CDR1 reads SGHRS; CDR2 reads YFSETQ. The CDR3 length is 13 residues. Trimming pared 0 bases from V and 5 bases from J, leaving 8 bases between. The CDR3: CASSLAGGYGYTF. In DNA form, the CDR3 reads TGCGCCAGCAGCTTGGCGGGGGGGTATGGCTACACCTTC.

This clone was seen a handful of times. This chain uses TRBV12-3 or TRBV12-4 with TRBJ1-6; D is uncertain. V was pared by 1 base and J by 7 bases, with 5 bases between. CDR3 size: 13 residues. The CDR3 coding sequence is TGTGCCAGCAGTTTAGAGAGGAATTCACCCCTCCACTTT. Translated, it gives CASSLERNSPLHF.

The chain carries TRBV7-5 and TRBJ1-3; TRBD1, the D gene given by the table, was not confirmed from the DNA. TRBV7-5 corresponds to a pseudogene. This CDR3 has 16 residues. The CDR3, as DNA: TGTGCCAGAAGCTTAAGGACAGCTCTGCCTGGAAACACCATATATTTT. Residues: CARSLRTALPGNTIYF.

The gene calls are TRBV27 and TRBJ2-1; 11 bases align to TRBD2. The J segment lost 8 bases and the V segment lost 7 bases, leaving 13 bases of the junction unmatched. CDR1 MNHEY and CDR2 SMNVEV come from the germline V gene (reference sequence). The CDR3 spans 16 residues. CDR3: CASTMGTSGGLYEQFF. The CDR3 DNA reads TGTGCCAGCACCATGGGCACTAGCGGGGGATTGTATGAGCAGTTCTTC.